This T cell receptor beta chain stems from a study of blood T cell repertoires in COVID-19. In the study overall: The analysed material was cDNA or gDNA that came from T cells, B-cell-depleted T cells, or PBMCs.

Authors' processing steps: Researchers report that nucleated cell counts were estimated from reference gene primer amplification. The table came from immunoSEQ multiplex PCR; TCRdb's copy has only in-frame clones and leaves some out. The DNA gave D and trimming, while V, J and clone size come from that table. The sample lists over 200,000 clones; roughly 86% were seen once. The CDR3 contains 15 residues. Trimming shortened V by 0 bases and J by 0 bases, and 6 bases separated the two germline ends. Germline CDR1 and CDR2: LGHDT and YNNKEL (reference sequence). In terms of age and location, participants ranged from roughly 18 to 89 years and lived in about 25 US areas. Grouping used clinical history reported by participants in a survey and questionnaire.

This TCR was recovered from a man aged 18-30 years with acute COVID-19. Sequenced material: PBMCs or T cells enriched from blood (not recorded which). The V and J genes are TRBV3-1 (or the pseudogene TRBV3-2) and TRBJ1-3; D gene uncertain. The CDR3 here is CASSQDRSSGNTIYF. The CDR3 DNA follows: TGTGCCAGCAGCCAAGATAGGAGCTCTGGAAACACCATATATTTT.